This TCR beta chain was found in a study of blood T cells in healthy people across ages (dated by TCRdb to between 2015 and 2017). Study-wide context: In model experiments, template switching captured about one uniquely barcoded TCR beta cDNA molecule for every two T cells. To track age-related changes in TCR beta repertoire diversity, the study relied on deep sequencing normalized with unique cDNA molecular identifiers. The donors were split into four age groups: young (average roughly 15 years), middle-aged (about 40), aged (about 62) and long-lived (approximately 89). To avoid experimental bias, donors of different ages were spread randomly across the sequencing lanes. For two donors (one aged 18 to 29 and one aged 80 or older), the study analyzed two additional independent replicas of 1 million unique cDNA reads from the same blood draw.

To note about this clonotype: Its antigen remains undetermined. No quality values exist for individual bases; no much larger clone is one base distant.

Libraries came from 5' RACE. Sequenced on an Illumina HiSeq 2500. A second PCR of roughly 6 to 11 cycles was run with a J-beta primer mix and a sample-barcoded 5' primer. Each TCR beta cDNA molecule received a unique molecular identifier from a template-switch 5' adaptor carrying 12 random nucleotides. Each sample yielded at least 2.5 million CDR3-containing paired-end reads. All of the RNA was converted into first-strand cDNA using the Mint cDNA synthesis kit, with a TRBC-specific oligonucleotide serving as the primer. Following uracil-DNA glycosylase treatment, all cDNA underwent a first 18-cycle PCR with the universal primers M1SS and BC2_uni_R. On the authors' methods: Normalization of each sample was performed by random selection of 1 million high-quality reads, each carrying a distinct molecular identifier. Instead of being binned into consensus sequences, reads that shared molecular identifiers were thrown out. MiTCR, set to a Q25 quality threshold and the strictest error-elimination algorithm, was used for CDR3 identification, clonotype clustering and error correction. A nonparametric unseen species model with Euler transformation was used to estimate a lower bound on total TCR beta diversity. The raw public data were reprocessed by TCRdb itself: fastp quality trimming at Q25, MiXCR clonotype calling, in-frame beta chains only. Under each unique CDR3 protein, matching rows form one entry showing the most common genes and DNA. TCRdb, not the original authors, processed these V and J calls. A total of hundreds of thousands of distinct CDR3 sequences appear in this sample, roughly 48% of them only once. The leading ten clones occupy around 23% of the sample.

Broad study findings and their caveats: Observed TCR beta diversity correlated strongly with the percentage of naive T cells measured by flow cytometry. Observed TCR beta diversity per million T cells fell roughly linearly with age, and a significant reduction was already apparent by age roughly 40. Donor CMV infection status was unknown, potentially confounding age-related changes in expanded clonotypes. Total diversity estimates from one million sequenced T cells were considered lower bounds and underestimates. Bulk unsorted PBMC profiling prevented conclusive comparison of naive and antigen-experienced compartments. Compared with the aged group, more naive CD4+ T cells, fewer expanded clones and increased TCR diversity were shown by the long-lived group, suggesting age selection.

The germline V gene encodes CDR1 MNHEY and CDR2 SVGEGT. Reading from cysteine to phenylalanine, the CDR3 counts 15 amino acids. Only the CDR3 DNA stays, 45 bases, in frame from base 1. Compared with germline, V lacks 2 bases and J lacks 1 base; bases without a gene match: 1. The donors were 40 or so Caucasian individuals from Russia, aged roughly 6 to 100 years, who were systemically healthy. Ten milliliters of peripheral blood were drawn from each donor into EDTA-treated Vacutainer tubes. Ficoll-Paque density-gradient centrifugation was used to isolate PBMCs, with at least 7 million obtained per sample. Trizol reagent was used to extract total RNA from the PBMCs, yielding at least 6 micrograms per sample. For every donor, an aliquot of PBMCs went through flow cytometry to measure the percentages of naive CD45RAhigh/CD27high T cells.

This chain joins TRBV6-2 or TRBV6-3 to TRBJ2-1; the central 8 bases match TRBD1. Sample: blood. The TCR was taken from an elderly man in good health. This receptor carries the CDR3 CASSYGQGSYNEQFF. In nucleotide form, the sequence is TGTGCCAGCAGTTACGGACAGGGTTCCTACAATGAGCAGTTCTTC.